This TCR beta chain was retrieved from a study of blood T cell repertoires in COVID-19. CDR1 and CDR2 (germline): SGDLS, YYNGEE. V shed 7 bases and J 4 bases; nucleotides not matched to a gene: 12. This CDR3 has 15 amino acids. Produced via immunoSEQ multiplex PCR; TCRdb's table is partial and in-frame only. The sample has around 320,000 clones, around 90% seen once. The sample comprised PBMCs or T cells enriched from blood (not recorded which). The sequence derives from a woman aged 18-30 years with acute COVID-19. The V gene is TRBV9, the J gene TRBJ2-7; 9 nucleotides line up with TRBD2. The CDR3 DNA reads as TGTGCCAGCCTTCTGGCTGACCTAGCGGGGTACGAGCAGTACTTC. Its translation: CASLLADLAGYEQYF.